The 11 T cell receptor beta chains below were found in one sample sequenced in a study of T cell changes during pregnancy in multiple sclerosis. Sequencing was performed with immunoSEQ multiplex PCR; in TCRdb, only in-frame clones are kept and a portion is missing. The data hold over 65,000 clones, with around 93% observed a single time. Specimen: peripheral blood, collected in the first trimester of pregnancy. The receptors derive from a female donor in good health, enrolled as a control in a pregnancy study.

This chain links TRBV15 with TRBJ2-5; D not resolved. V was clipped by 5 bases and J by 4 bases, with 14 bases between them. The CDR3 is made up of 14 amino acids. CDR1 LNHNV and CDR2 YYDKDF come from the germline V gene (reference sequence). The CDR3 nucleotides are TGTGCCACCAGCCTGAGGCTAGTGGGAGAGACCCAGTACTTC. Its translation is CATSLRLVGETQYF.

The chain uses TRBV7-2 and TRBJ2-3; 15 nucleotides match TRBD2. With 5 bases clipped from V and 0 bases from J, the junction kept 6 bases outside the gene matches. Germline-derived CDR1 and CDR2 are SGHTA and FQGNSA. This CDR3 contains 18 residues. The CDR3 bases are TGTGCCAGCAGCCTTAGGGGACTAGCGGGGGGTAGCACAGATACGCAGTATTTT. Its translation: CASSLRGLAGGSTDTQYF.

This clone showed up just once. The CDR3 here is CASSRLAGSGNTIYF. For the CDR3, the DNA is TGTGCCAGTAGTAGACTCGCCGGCTCTGGAAACACCATATATTTT. The chain combines TRBV19 with TRBJ1-3; D gene ambiguous. CDR3 length: 15 amino acids. CDR1 is LNHDA and CDR2 is SQIVND in the germline V gene (reference sequence). V lost 4 bases, J lost 0 bases, and 10 bases lay in between.

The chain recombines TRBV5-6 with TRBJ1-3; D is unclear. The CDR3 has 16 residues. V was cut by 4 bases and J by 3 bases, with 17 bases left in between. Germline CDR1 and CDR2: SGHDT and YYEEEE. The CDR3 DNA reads TGTGCCAGCAGCGCCAGCGGATCACTCGATGGAAACACCATATATTTT. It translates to CASSASGSLDGNTIYF.

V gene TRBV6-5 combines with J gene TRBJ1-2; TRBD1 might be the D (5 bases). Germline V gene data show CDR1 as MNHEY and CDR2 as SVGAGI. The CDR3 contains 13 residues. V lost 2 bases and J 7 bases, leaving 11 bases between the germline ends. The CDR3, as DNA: TGTGCCAGCAGTTACATGAGGGGAGGTGGCTACACCTTC. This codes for CASSYMRGGGYTF.

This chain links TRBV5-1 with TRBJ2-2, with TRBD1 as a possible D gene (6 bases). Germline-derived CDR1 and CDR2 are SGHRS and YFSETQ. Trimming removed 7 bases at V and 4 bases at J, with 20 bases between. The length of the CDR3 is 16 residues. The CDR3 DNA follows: TGCGCCAGCCACGTCACTTCCACAGGGAGCACCGGGGAGCTGTTTTTT. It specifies CASHVTSTGSTGELFF.

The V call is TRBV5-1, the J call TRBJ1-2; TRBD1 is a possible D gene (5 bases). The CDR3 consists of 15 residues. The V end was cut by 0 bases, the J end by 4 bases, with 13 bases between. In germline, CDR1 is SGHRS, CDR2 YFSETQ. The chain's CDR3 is CASSLVASGFYGYTF. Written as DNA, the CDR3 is TGCGCCAGCAGCTTGGTGGCCTCAGGGTTCTATGGCTACACCTTC.

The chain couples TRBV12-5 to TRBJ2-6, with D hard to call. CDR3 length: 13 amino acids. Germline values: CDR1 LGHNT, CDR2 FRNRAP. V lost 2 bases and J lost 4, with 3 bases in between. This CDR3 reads CASGLIGANVLTF. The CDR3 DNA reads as TGTGCTAGTGGTTTGATAGGGGCCAACGTCCTGACTTTC.

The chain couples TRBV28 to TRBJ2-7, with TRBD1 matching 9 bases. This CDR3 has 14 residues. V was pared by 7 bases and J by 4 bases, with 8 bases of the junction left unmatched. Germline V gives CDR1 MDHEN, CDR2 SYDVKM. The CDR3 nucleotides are TGTGCCAGCACCAGGGAACAGGGGGCTTACGAGCAGTACTTC. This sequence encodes CASTREQGAYEQYF.

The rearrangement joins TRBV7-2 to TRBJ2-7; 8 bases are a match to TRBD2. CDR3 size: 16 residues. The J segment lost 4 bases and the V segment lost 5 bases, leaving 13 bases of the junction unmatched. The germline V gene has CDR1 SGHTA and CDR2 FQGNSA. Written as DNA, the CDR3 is TGTGCCAGCAGCGCCCAGTCGGGACTAGGCGGGTACGAGCAGTACTTC. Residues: CASSAQSGLGGYEQYF.

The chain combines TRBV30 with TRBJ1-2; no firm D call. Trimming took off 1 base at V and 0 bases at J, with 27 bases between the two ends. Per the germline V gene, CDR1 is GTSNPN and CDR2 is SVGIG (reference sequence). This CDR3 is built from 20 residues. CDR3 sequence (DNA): TGTGCCTGGAGTGATCTCGGGGATCGTCTAAGGAACCTAACTAACTATGGCTACACCTTC. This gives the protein CAWSDLGDRLRNLTNYGYTF.